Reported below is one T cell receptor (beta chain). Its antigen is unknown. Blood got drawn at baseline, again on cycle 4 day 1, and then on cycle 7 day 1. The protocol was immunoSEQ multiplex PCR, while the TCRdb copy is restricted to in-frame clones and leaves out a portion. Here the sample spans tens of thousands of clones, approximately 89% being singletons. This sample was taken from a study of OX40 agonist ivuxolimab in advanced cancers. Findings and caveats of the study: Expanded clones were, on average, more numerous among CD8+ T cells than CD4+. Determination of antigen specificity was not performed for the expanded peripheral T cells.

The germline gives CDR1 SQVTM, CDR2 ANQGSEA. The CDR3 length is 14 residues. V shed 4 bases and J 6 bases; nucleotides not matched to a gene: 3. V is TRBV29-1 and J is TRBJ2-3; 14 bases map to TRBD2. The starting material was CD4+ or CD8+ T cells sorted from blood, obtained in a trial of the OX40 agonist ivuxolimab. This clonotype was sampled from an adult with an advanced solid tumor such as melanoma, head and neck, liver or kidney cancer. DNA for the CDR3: TGCAGCGTTGGGACTAGCGGGAGGACGGATACGCAGTATTTT. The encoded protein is CSVGTSGRTDTQYF.